The rows below give T cell receptor beta chains drawn from one sample of a study of early T cells in non-severe SARS-CoV-2 infection. TCRdb re-called the 5' RACE reads with MiXCR, one entry per CDR3 protein. The sample has around 80,000 distinct CDR3 sequences; approximately 10% are singletons. The sample in question was whole blood, obtained at baseline. The source is an adult who was a healthcare worker with PCR-confirmed SARS-CoV-2 infection or an uninfected control (not recorded which). CDR3s include the opening cysteine and the closing phenylalanine or tryptophan. A D gene is named only where the DNA matches it firmly. Not every row has a clone size; where given, it reads once, few, many or a size class.

clone size	V gene	D gene	J gene	CDR3 DNA	CDR3 protein
few	TRBV7-2	NA	TRBJ1-1	TGTGCCAGCAGCTTAGAGGGTTTCGGTGAAGCTTTCTTT	CASSLEGFGEAFF
NA	TRBV29-1	TRBD1	TRBJ1-6	TGCAGCGTTACGGACAGGGGAGGTTCACCCCTCCACTTT	CSVTDRGGSPLHF
NA	TRBV12-3/TRBV12-4	TRBD2	TRBJ2-3	TGTGCCAGCAGTTTCCCAGGACTAGCGGGGGGGAGAGATACGCAGTATTTT	CASSFPGLAGGRDTQYF
many	TRBV7-3	NA	TRBJ2-1	TGTGCCAGCAGCCCCCAGGGATATGCCAATGAGCAGTTCTTC	CASSPQGYANEQFF
few	TRBV5-1	TRBD1	TRBJ2-7	TGCGCCAGCACCACAGGGGGCGAGCAGTACTTC	CASTTGGEQYF
few	TRBV7-9	NA	TRBJ1-1	TGTGCCAGCAGACCGACCCGGGATAGCCCTGAAGCTTTCTTT	CASRPTRDSPEAFF
few	TRBV7-2	NA	TRBJ2-5	TGTGCCAGCAGCTTAGGGACAGTTTCGGGGACCCAGTACTTC	CASSLGTVSGTQYF
many	TRBV29-1	TRBD1	TRBJ1-1	TGCAGCGTTGAGAGGGGGCCGAGGGACACTGAAGCTTTCTTT	CSVERGPRDTEAFF
NA	TRBV5-1	NA	TRBJ1-1	TGCGCCAGCAGCGCAGGGGTGGGAGGCACTGAAGCTTTCTTT	CASSAGVGGTEAFF
few	TRBV10-3	NA	TRBJ2-5	TGTGCCATCAGAGATAGCCTTGAAGAGACCCAGTACTTC	CAIRDSLEETQYF
many	TRBV7-2	NA	TRBJ2-3	TGTGCCAGCAGCTCTAGGCCAGATACGCAGTATTTT	CASSSRPDTQYF
few	TRBV11-2	NA	TRBJ1-3	TGTGCCAGCAGCCCTGGCGCGACGGGAAACACCATATATTTT	CASSPGATGNTIYF
NA	TRBV25-1	NA	TRBJ1-1	TGTGCCAGCAGTGGGTGGGAGCCTGAAGCTTTCTTT	CASSGWEPEAFF
many	TRBV12-3/TRBV12-4	NA	TRBJ2-1	TGTGCCAGCAGTCCTTACAACAATGAGCAGTTCTTC	CASSPYNNEQFF
few	TRBV6-5	NA	TRBJ1-2	TGTGCCAGCGGAGCTCCTAACTATGGCTACACCTTC	CASGAPNYGYTF
many	TRBV7-2	TRBD1	TRBJ1-2	TGTGCCAGCAGCTTAGCAGGACAGGGACCCTATGGCTACACCTTC	CASSLAGQGPYGYTF
many	TRBV5-1	NA	TRBJ1-1	TGCGCCAGCAGCCCCGGCGGACGGACCGGGGTTGAAGCTTTCTTT	CASSPGGRTGVEAFF
NA	TRBV19	NA	TRBJ1-5	TGTGCCAGTAGCACCCTGACCGTCGATCAGCCCCAGCATTTT	CASSTLTVDQPQHF
few	TRBV20-1	NA	TRBJ2-7	TGCAGTGCTAGCCGGCAGTCCTACGAGCAGTACTTC	CSASRQSYEQYF
NA	TRBV5-5	NA	TRBJ1-1	TGTGCCAGCAGCTTGGGATGGGGGTCGGGGAACACTGAAGCTTTCTTT	CASSLGWGSGNTEAFF
NA	TRBV6-6	NA	TRBJ2-2	TGTGCCAGCCCGGCAGGGGAAACCGGGGAGCTGTTTTTT	CASPAGETGELFF
few	TRBV5-4	NA	TRBJ2-1	TGTGCCAGCAGCTTGGCCGGGCAGGATGAGCAGTTCTTC	CASSLAGQDEQFF
NA	TRBV6-2/TRBV6-3	NA	TRBJ2-5	TGTGCCAGCAGCGAGCGACAGGTCTTAAAGACCCAGTACTTC	CASSERQVLKTQYF
few	TRBV20-1	TRBD2	TRBJ2-7	TGCAGTGCTAGACGGTCACTAGCGTCCTACGAGCAGTACTTC	CSARRSLASYEQYF
NA	TRBV13	TRBD1	TRBJ1-6	TGTGCCAGCAGCAACCAACAGACAGGGAATAATTCACCCCTCCACTTT	CASSNQQTGNNSPLHF
once	TRBV7-9	NA	TRBJ2-5	TGTGCCAGCAGCCCCCTGGGGGCTCCAGAGACCCAGTACTTC	CASSPLGAPETQYF
many	TRBV20-1	NA	TRBJ2-5	TGCAGTGCAACGACCCCCGGGACCGAGACGGGGGAGACCCAGTACTTC	CSATTPGTETGETQYF
many	TRBV29-1	NA	TRBJ2-7	TGCAGCGTTTCCGGACTACTAAGCTCCTACGAGCAGTACTTC	CSVSGLLSSYEQYF
many	TRBV5-1	NA	TRBJ1-2	TGCGCCAGCAGTTCGGGAAACTATGGCTACACCTTC	CASSSGNYGYTF
NA	TRBV5-1	TRBD2	TRBJ2-7	TGCGCCAGCAGCTCCCAGTCGGGGGGGAATTACGAGCAGTACTTC	CASSSQSGGNYEQYF
few	TRBV7-8	NA	TRBJ1-4	TGTGCCAGCAGCAACACAGAGGCGGAAAAACTGTTTTTT	CASSNTEAEKLFF
few	TRBV7-6	NA	TRBJ1-2	TGTGCCAGCAGCTTAAGCCAGGGAAGTGGCTACACCTTC	CASSLSQGSGYTF
NA	TRBV12-3/TRBV12-4	NA	TRBJ1-4	TGTACCAGCAGCCTCTTCCGGGGAGCTAATGAAAAACTGTTTTTT	CTSSLFRGANEKLFF